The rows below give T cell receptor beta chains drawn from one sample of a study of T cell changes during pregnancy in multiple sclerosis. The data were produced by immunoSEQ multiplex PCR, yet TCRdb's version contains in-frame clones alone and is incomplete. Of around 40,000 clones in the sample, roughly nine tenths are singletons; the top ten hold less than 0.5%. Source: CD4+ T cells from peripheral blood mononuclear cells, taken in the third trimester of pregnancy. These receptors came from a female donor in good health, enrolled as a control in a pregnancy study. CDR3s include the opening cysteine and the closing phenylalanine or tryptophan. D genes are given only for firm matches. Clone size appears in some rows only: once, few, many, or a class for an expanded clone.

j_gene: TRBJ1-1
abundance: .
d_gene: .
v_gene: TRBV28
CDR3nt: TGTGCCAGCAGCCCTGGGGACTCCACTGAAGCTTTCTTT
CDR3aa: CASSPGDSTEAFF

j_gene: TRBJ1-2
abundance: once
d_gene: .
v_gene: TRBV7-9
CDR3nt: TGTGCCAGCAGCCCGGAACCGACAAGACTGGGGCTTGGCTACACCTTC
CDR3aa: CASSPEPTRLGLGYTF

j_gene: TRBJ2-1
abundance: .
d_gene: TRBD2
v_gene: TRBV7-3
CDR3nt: TGTGCCAGCAGCTTTGGTGGAACTAGCGGGGGCAATGAGCAGTTCTTC
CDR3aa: CASSFGGTSGGNEQFF

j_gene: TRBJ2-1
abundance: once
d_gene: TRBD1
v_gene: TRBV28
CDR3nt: TGTGCCAGCAGTCGACAGGGGGCCAAAAGCTCCTACAATGAGCAGTTCTTC
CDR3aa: CASSRQGAKSSYNEQFF

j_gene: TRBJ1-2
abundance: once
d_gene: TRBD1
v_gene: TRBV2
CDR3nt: TGTGCTTCTACCCCCTTACAGGGGCGAGATGGCTACACCTTC
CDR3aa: CASTPLQGRDGYTF

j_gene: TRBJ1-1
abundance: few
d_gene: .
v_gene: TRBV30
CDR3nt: TGTGCCTGCCATCGAGACACTGAAGCTTTCTTT
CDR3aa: CACHRDTEAFF

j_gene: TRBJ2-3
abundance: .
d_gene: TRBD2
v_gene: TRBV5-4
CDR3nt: TGTGCCAGCAGACCAAGCGGGGGCCACACCACAGATACGCAGTATTTT
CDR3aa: CASRPSGGHTTDTQYF

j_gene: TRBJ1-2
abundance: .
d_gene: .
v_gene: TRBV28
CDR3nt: TGTGCCAGCAGTGGAGACAGATACGTTCGCTCCACCTTC
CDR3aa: CASSGDRYVRSTF

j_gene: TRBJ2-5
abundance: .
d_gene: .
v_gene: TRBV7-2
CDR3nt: TGTGCCAGCAGCTTAGTAGTGTGGGAGACCCAGTACTTC
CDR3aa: CASSLVVWETQYF

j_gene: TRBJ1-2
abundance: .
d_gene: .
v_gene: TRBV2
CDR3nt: TGTGCCAGCAGGGACGCCCGGGGGAGCGATGGCTACACCTTC
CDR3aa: CASRDARGSDGYTF

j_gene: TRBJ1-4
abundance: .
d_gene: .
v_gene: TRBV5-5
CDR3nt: TGTGCCAGCAGCTTGGGCAGGGTGGAAAAACTGTTTTTT
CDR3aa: CASSLGRVEKLFF

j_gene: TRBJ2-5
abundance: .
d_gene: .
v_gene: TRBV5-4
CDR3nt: TGTGCCAGCAGCCCAACTAGTAGGGTAGAGACCCAGTACTTC
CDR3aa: CASSPTSRVETQYF

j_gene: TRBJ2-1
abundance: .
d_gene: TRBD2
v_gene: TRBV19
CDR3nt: TGTGCCAGTAAAGGGACTAGCGCAACTAATGAGCAGTTCTTC
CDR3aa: CASKGTSATNEQFF

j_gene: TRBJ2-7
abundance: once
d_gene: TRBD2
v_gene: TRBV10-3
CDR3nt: TGTGCCATCAGTGCCCCTAGCGGCTACGAGCAGTACTTC
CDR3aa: CAISAPSGYEQYF

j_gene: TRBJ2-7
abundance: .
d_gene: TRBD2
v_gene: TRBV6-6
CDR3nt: TGTGCCAGCAGTCCCTCTAGCGGGAGGGCCGGGTACGAGCAGTACTTC
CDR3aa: CASSPSSGRAGYEQYF

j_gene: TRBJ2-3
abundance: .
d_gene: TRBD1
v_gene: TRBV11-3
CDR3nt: TGTGCCAGCAGCATAGGACAGGGGACAGATACGCAGTATTTT
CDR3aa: CASSIGQGTDTQYF

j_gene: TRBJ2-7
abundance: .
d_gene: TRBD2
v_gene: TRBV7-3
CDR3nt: TGTGCCAGCAGCTTAGGGACTAGCGGATCCTACGAGCAGTACTTC
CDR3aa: CASSLGTSGSYEQYF

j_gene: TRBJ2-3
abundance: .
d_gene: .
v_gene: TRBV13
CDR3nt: TGTGCCAGCAGCTCCCCCCTTGGCACAGATACGCAGTATTTT
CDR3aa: CASSSPLGTDTQYF

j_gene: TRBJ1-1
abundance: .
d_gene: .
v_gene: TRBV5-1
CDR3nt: TGCGCCAGCAGCTTGGGTCTGGGACTTGCGGACACTGAAGCTTTCTTT
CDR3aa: CASSLGLGLADTEAFF

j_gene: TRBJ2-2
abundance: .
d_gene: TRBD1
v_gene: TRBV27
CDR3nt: TGTGCCAGCAGATCCGGGACAGGGCTCACCGGGGAGCTGTTTTTT
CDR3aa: CASRSGTGLTGELFF

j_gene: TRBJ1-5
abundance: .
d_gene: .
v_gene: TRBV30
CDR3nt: TGTGCCCTTTCGGGGGGGGCAAATCAGCCCCAGCATTTT
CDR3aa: CALSGGANQPQHF

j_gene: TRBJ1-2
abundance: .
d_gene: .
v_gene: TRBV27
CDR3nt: TGTGCCAGCAGCCCTTCCTCGGGGGGCGGTGGCTACACCTTC
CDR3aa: CASSPSSGGGGYTF

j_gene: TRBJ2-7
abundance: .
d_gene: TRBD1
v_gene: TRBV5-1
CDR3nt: TGCGCCAGCAGCCAGGGACAGCGCTCCTACGAGCAGTACTTC
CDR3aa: CASSQGQRSYEQYF

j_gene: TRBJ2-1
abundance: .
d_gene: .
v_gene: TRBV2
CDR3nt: TGTGCCAGCAGTGAAAGCGGTTTCTCCTACAATGAGCAGTTCTTC
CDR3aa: CASSESGFSYNEQFF

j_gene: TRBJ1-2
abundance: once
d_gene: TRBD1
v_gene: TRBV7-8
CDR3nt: TGTGCCAGCAGCTTATCGGCAGGGGGAAATGGCTACACCTTC
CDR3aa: CASSLSAGGNGYTF

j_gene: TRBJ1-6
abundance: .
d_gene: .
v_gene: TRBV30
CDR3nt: TGTGCCTGGAGTGTACTAGTTTATGCAGGATCGTCACCCCTCCACTTT
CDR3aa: CAWSVLVYAGSSPLHF

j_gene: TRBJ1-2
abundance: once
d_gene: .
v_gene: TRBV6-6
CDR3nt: TGTGCCAGCATTCTCTCCCGCGAGGGCGGAAGCTACACCTTC
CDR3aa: CASILSREGGSYTF

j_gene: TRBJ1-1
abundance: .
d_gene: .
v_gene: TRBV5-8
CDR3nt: TGTGCCAGCAGCTTGGGGTCACCGATTCGGACTGAAGCTTTCTTT
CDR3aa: CASSLGSPIRTEAFF

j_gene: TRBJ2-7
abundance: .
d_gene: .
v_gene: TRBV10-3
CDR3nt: TGTGCCATCATGGAGGCGGACTCCTACGAGCAGTACTTC
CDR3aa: CAIMEADSYEQYF

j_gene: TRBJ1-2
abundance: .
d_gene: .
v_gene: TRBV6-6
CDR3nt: TGTGCCAGCAGTTACTCGTCATCAGGGTGGGGCTACACCTTC
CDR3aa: CASSYSSSGWGYTF

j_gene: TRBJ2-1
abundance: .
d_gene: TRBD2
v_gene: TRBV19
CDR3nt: TGTGCCAGTAGTATACGACTAGCGGGAGGGGAGCAGTTCTTC
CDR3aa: CASSIRLAGGEQFF

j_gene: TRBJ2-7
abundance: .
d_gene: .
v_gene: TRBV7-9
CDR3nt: TGTGCCAGCAGCTTAGGGGGGGGGCCCTACGAGCAGTACTTC
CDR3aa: CASSLGGGPYEQYF

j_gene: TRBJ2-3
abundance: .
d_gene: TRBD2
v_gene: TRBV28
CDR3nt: TGTGCCAGCAGTGGACGAGCGGGAGCGGAGACAGATACGCAGTATTTT
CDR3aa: CASSGRAGAETDTQYF

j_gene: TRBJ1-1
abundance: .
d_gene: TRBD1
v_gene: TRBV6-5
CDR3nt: TGTGCCAGCAGACTAACACAGGGGGCTAGGACTGAAGCTTTCTTT
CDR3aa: CASRLTQGARTEAFF

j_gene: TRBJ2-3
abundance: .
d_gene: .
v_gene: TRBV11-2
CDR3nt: TGTGCCAGCAGCTTAAACTCGCGAATAGATACGCAGTATTTT
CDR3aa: CASSLNSRIDTQYF

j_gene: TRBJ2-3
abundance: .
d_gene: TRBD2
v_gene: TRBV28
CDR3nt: TGTGCCAGCAGTTCCGTGTGGGAACTAGCGGGGAGCACAGATACGCAGTATTTT
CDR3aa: CASSSVWELAGSTDTQYF

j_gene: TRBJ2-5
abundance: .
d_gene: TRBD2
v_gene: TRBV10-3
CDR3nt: TGTGCCATCAGTGAGTCGAAGGCGGGGGGGCATCGAGAGACCCAGTACTTC
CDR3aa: CAISESKAGGHRETQYF

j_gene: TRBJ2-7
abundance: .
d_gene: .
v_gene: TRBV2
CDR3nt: TGTGCCAGCAGTGAGATACTGCAGGGACACTACGAGCAGTACTTC
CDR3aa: CASSEILQGHYEQYF

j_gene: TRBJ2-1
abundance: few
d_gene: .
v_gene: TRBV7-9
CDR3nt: TGTGCCAGCAGCTTAGCGCTAGGAGGCTACAATGAGCAGTTCTTC
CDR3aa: CASSLALGGYNEQFF

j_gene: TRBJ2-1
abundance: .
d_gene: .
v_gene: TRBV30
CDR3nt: TGTGCCTGGGACCCAGCCCAAGGGAGCGAGCAGTTCTTC
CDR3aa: CAWDPAQGSEQFF

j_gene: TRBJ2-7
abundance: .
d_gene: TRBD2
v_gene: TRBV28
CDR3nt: TGTGCCAGCAGTTACGCCGGGACTAGCGGGAGTTACGAGCAGTACTTC
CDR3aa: CASSYAGTSGSYEQYF

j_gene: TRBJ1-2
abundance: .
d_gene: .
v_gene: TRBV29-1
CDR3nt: TGCAGCGTTCACGGGACGGGGGAATATGGCTACACCTTC
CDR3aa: CSVHGTGEYGYTF

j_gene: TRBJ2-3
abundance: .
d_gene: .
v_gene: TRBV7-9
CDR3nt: TGTGCCAGCAGCTTCTTCAACTTGACTTCTAGCACAGATACGCAGTATTTT
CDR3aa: CASSFFNLTSSTDTQYF

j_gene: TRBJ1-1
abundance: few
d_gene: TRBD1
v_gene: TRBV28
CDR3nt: TGTGCCAGCAGTTTACGTGGGACAGCCATAATGAACACTGAAGCTTTCTTT
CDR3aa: CASSLRGTAIMNTEAFF

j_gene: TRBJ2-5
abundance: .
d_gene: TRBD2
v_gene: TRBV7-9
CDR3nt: TGTGCCAGCAGCCTGGGACTAGCGGGGCCGCGTCAAGAGACCCAGTACTTC
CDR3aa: CASSLGLAGPRQETQYF

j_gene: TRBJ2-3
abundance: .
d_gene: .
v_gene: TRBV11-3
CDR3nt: TGTGCCAGCAGCTTCGACAGGTGGGATACGCAGTATTTT
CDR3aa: CASSFDRWDTQYF

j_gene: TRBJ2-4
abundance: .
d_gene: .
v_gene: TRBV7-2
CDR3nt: TGTGCCATCCGGTCGACTATCGAAAACATTCAGTACTTC
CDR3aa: CAIRSTIENIQYF

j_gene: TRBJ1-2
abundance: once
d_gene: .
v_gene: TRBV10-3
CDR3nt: TGTGCCATCAGGGGTGAGGGGGGGGACTATGGCTACACCTTC
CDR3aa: CAIRGEGGDYGYTF

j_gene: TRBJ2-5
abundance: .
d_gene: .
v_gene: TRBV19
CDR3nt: TGTGCCAGTGGAGGAGGCAGGGACTCTGCCCAGTACTTC
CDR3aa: CASGGGRDSAQYF

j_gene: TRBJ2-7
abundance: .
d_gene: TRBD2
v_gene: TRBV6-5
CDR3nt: TGTGCCAGCAGAGCGGGAGATGGTTCGGGCAAGCAGTACTTC
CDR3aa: CASRAGDGSGKQYF

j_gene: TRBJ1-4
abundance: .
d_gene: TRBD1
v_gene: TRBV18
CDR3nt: TGTGCCAGCTCAGGGGGACAGGCGATAAATGAAAAACTGTTTTTT
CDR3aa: CASSGGQAINEKLFF

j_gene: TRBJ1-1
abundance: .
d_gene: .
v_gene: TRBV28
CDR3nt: TGTGCCAGCAGTTTCGGTCGGTCGAGAGGAGCTTTCTTT
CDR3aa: CASSFGRSRGAFF

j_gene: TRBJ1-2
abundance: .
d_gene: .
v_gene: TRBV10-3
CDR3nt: TGTGCCATCAGAGCCGGGACTAACTATGGCTACACCTTC
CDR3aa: CAIRAGTNYGYTF

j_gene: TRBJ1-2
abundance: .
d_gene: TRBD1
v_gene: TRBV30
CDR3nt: TGTGCCTCCTCGGGACAGGGGGTTGACTATGGCTACACCTTC
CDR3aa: CASSGQGVDYGYTF

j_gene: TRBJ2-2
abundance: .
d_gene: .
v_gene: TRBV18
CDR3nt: TGTGCCAGCTCACCACCGGGACTCAACCTAGCCGGGGAGCTGTTTTTT
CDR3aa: CASSPPGLNLAGELFF